This T cell receptor (beta chain) emerged from a study of blood T cell repertoires in COVID-19. Study-wide background: Samples representing acute and convalescent COVID-19 were sourced from the United States, Italy and Spain.

The CDR3 is 12 amino acids. Germline V gives CDR1 SEHNR, CDR2 FQNEAQ (reference sequence). The trim removed 8 bases at V and 8 bases at J, leaving 8 bases unmatched. Per the original methods: By means of reference gene primer amplification, nucleated cell counts were estimated. The repertoire was sequenced with immunoSEQ multiplex PCR; TCRdb's copy has only in-frame clones and lacks some. The V and J calls and clone size come from that table; D and trimming were worked out from the DNA. The sample records 300,000 to 450,000 clones, 81% being singletons. The source is a human donor with acute or convalescent COVID-19. The donor label of this sample is uncertain. The chain has TRBV7-9 and TRBJ1-1; 7 bases are a match to TRBD1. The sequenced sample was peripheral blood. The CDR3 DNA sequence: TGTGCCAGCGGGCCCCGGACAGGAGAAGCTTTCTTT. Encoded protein: CASGPRTGEAFF.